These T cell receptor beta chains were read from a single sample in a study of blood T cell repertoires in COVID-19. Here immunoSEQ multiplex PCR was the method, and the copy in TCRdb shows in-frame clones only, minus some. The data show roughly 170,000 clones, 88% seen once. The specimen sequenced was peripheral blood. All receptors derive from a man aged 55-75 years with acute or convalescent COVID-19. The CDR3 runs from the conserved cysteine through the conserved F or W. The order of the fields is clone size, J gene, D gene, V gene, CDR3 DNA, CDR3 protein. A D gene is named only where the DNA matches it firmly. Not every row has a clone size; where given, it reads once, few, many or a size class.

clone size: NA
J gene: TRBJ2-7
D gene: NA
V gene: TRBV27
CDR3 DNA: TGTGCCAGCAGTTTATGGGCAGGGCTGGCCTACGAGCAGTACTTC
CDR3 protein: CASSLWAGLAYEQYF

clone size: NA
J gene: TRBJ2-7
D gene: TRBD1
V gene: TRBV10-3
CDR3 DNA: TGTGCCATCAGGGGGACAGTCTACGAGCAGTACTTC
CDR3 protein: CAIRGTVYEQYF

clone size: NA
J gene: TRBJ1-5
D gene: TRBD1
V gene: TRBV27
CDR3 DNA: TGTGCCAGCAGTCCATATTCGACAGGGAGCTATCAGCCCCAGCATTTT
CDR3 protein: CASSPYSTGSYQPQHF

clone size: once
J gene: TRBJ1-3
D gene: NA
V gene: TRBV7-2
CDR3 DNA: TGTGCCAGCAGCTTAGATCAGGTCTCTGGAAACACCATATATTTT
CDR3 protein: CASSLDQVSGNTIYF

clone size: few
J gene: TRBJ2-7
D gene: NA
V gene: TRBV24-1
CDR3 DNA: TGTGCCACCAGTACAGAGAGATTCTACGAGCAGTACTTC
CDR3 protein: CATSTERFYEQYF

clone size: NA
J gene: TRBJ2-7
D gene: NA
V gene: TRBV15
CDR3 DNA: TGTGCCACCAGCAGAGCTGACAGCTTTAGGGAGCAGTACTTC
CDR3 protein: CATSRADSFREQYF

clone size: NA
J gene: TRBJ1-4
D gene: TRBD1
V gene: TRBV2
CDR3 DNA: TGTGCCAGCACCCAGGACAGGGCTAATGAAAAACTGTTTTTT
CDR3 protein: CASTQDRANEKLFF

clone size: NA
J gene: TRBJ2-4
D gene: TRBD2
V gene: TRBV7-2
CDR3 DNA: TGTGCCAGCAGCTTACTTGCGGGGGGAAACATTCAGTACTTC
CDR3 protein: CASSLLAGGNIQYF

clone size: NA
J gene: TRBJ1-1
D gene: NA
V gene: TRBV6-6
CDR3 DNA: TGTGCCAGCAGTTACTCAACGGGGAGGAACACTGAAGCTTTCTTT
CDR3 protein: CASSYSTGRNTEAFF

clone size: NA
J gene: TRBJ1-5
D gene: TRBD1
V gene: TRBV6-1
CDR3 DNA: TGTGCCAGCAGTGCCTCGACAGGGGGGGGCAATCAGCCCCAGCATTTT
CDR3 protein: CASSASTGGGNQPQHF

clone size: NA
J gene: TRBJ2-1
D gene: TRBD2
V gene: TRBV7-2
CDR3 DNA: TGTGCCAGCAGGCTAGGCACTAGCGGGCTCTACAATGAGCAGTTCTTC
CDR3 protein: CASRLGTSGLYNEQFF

clone size: NA
J gene: TRBJ1-3
D gene: TRBD1
V gene: TRBV9
CDR3 DNA: TGTGCCAGCAGCGTAGAGGCCAGAGGGGGCGGAGGAAACACCATATATTTT
CDR3 protein: CASSVEARGGGGNTIYF

clone size: NA
J gene: TRBJ2-3
D gene: TRBD2
V gene: TRBV3-1/TRBV3-2
CDR3 DNA: TGTGCCAGCAGCCAGCGTACGGCGGGAGTCTCAGATACGCAGTATTTT
CDR3 protein: CASSQRTAGVSDTQYF

clone size: NA
J gene: TRBJ2-5
D gene: NA
V gene: TRBV7-9
CDR3 DNA: TGTGCCAGCAGCTTCGGGTCGAAAGAGACCCAGTACTTC
CDR3 protein: CASSFGSKETQYF

clone size: NA
J gene: TRBJ2-6
D gene: NA
V gene: TRBV15
CDR3 DNA: TGTGCCACCAGCAGAGATAAGGTCTTACTAGATGGGGCCAACGTCCTGACTTTC
CDR3 protein: CATSRDKVLLDGANVLTF

clone size: NA
J gene: TRBJ1-5
D gene: NA
V gene: TRBV19
CDR3 DNA: TGTGCCAGTAGTATTAGGGGCCGAGGCAATCAGCCCCAGCATTTT
CDR3 protein: CASSIRGRGNQPQHF

clone size: NA
J gene: TRBJ2-2
D gene: TRBD2
V gene: TRBV19
CDR3 DNA: TGTGCCAGTAGTATGGCTAGCGGGGGGGCCCCCGGGGAGCTGTTTTTT
CDR3 protein: CASSMASGGAPGELFF

clone size: NA
J gene: TRBJ2-1
D gene: TRBD1
V gene: TRBV7-9
CDR3 DNA: TGTGCCAGCAGCTTCCCAGGGACAGGGTCTCGCAATGAGCAGTTCTTC
CDR3 protein: CASSFPGTGSRNEQFF

clone size: NA
J gene: TRBJ2-3
D gene: TRBD2
V gene: TRBV7-8
CDR3 DNA: TGTGCCAGCAGCTCCCTGACTAGCGGGAACACAGATACGCAGTATTTT
CDR3 protein: CASSSLTSGNTDTQYF

clone size: NA
J gene: TRBJ1-2
D gene: NA
V gene: TRBV11-2
CDR3 DNA: TGTGCCAGCAGCAACCGGGAGGGCCGGGGCGGCTACACCTTC
CDR3 protein: CASSNREGRGGYTF

clone size: few
J gene: TRBJ2-2
D gene: TRBD2
V gene: TRBV5-1
CDR3 DNA: TGCGCCAGCAGCTTGACCATAGCGGGCGTTAGCACCGGGGAGCTGTTTTTT
CDR3 protein: CASSLTIAGVSTGELFF

clone size: once
J gene: TRBJ2-5
D gene: NA
V gene: TRBV24-1
CDR3 DNA: TGTGCCACCCGTGGGTTGGGCGAGACCCAGTACTTC
CDR3 protein: CATRGLGETQYF

clone size: NA
J gene: TRBJ1-3
D gene: TRBD1
V gene: TRBV6-5
CDR3 DNA: TGTGCCACCAGACAGGGTAGCTCTGGAAACACCATATATTTT
CDR3 protein: CATRQGSSGNTIYF

clone size: NA
J gene: TRBJ1-5
D gene: NA
V gene: TRBV4-1
CDR3 DNA: TGCGCCAGCAGCCAACCTTCCGGTCAGCCCCAGCATTTT
CDR3 protein: CASSQPSGQPQHF

clone size: NA
J gene: TRBJ2-7
D gene: TRBD1
V gene: TRBV19
CDR3 DNA: TGTGCCAGTAGGAGGACAGGGGGTTCCTCCTACGAGCAGTACTTC
CDR3 protein: CASRRTGGSSYEQYF

clone size: NA
J gene: TRBJ2-5
D gene: TRBD2
V gene: TRBV24-1
CDR3 DNA: TGTGCCACCAGTCCTGCGGGGGGACAAGAGACCCAGTACTTC
CDR3 protein: CATSPAGGQETQYF

clone size: few
J gene: TRBJ2-1
D gene: TRBD1
V gene: TRBV27
CDR3 DNA: TGTGCCAGCAGTTTCGGACAGGGAATCTACAATGAGCAGTTCTTC
CDR3 protein: CASSFGQGIYNEQFF